This TCR beta chain was observed in a study of immune characteristics of hereditary and idiopathic chronic pancreatitis. Findings and caveats of the study: Because tissue was from TPIAT only, disease duration differences may confound results.

The pancreas tissue came from patients undergoing total pancreatectomy with islet autotransplantation. Patients with known diabetes were not included. The method was immunoSEQ multiplex PCR; TCRdb's version includes in-frame clones alone and lacks a portion of them. There are about 14,000 clones in the sample; around 67% occur only once, and approximately 15% lies in the top ten. The V gene lost 6 bases and the J gene lost 1 base, with 6 bases spanning the gap. Germline V gene lookup returns CDR1 MDHEN and CDR2 SYDVKM. This CDR3 is 12 amino acids long. This clone was found once. The antigen is not known.

The chain uses TRBV28 and TRBJ1-2; D gene uncertain. This sequence originates from a human donor with chronic pancreatitis. The sample was pancreas tissue with hereditary chronic pancreatitis. CDR3 nucleotides: TGTGCCAGCAGCTTAATTAACTATGGCTACACCTTC. The encoded protein is CASSLINYGYTF.